This entry lists 23 T cell receptor beta chains sequenced from one sample in a study of cytomegalovirus exposure and HLA in healthy donors. PCR primers comprised 60 Vbeta and 13 Jbeta primers. The method was immunoSEQ multiplex PCR; TCRdb's version includes in-frame clones alone and lacks a portion of them. Among some 200,000 clones listed, approximately 82% were seen once. The material sequenced was PBMCs. These receptor sequences come from a woman aged 18-29 years in good health and CMV-seronegative.

This clone was counted only a few times. The chain employs TRBV30 and TRBJ1-1; D might be TRBD1 (6 bases). Germline V gene lookup returns CDR1 GTSNPN and CDR2 SVGIG (reference sequence). Trimming took 0 bases from V and 7 from J, leaving 9 bases between them. The CDR3 is 12 amino acids. CDR3 in DNA: TGTGCCTGGAGTGTAGTACAGGGTGAAGCTTTCTTT. Translating gives CAWSVVQGEAFF.

The CDR3 here is CASSLAPHPEQYF. The CDR3 nucleotides read TGTGCCAGCAGCTTAGCCCCCCACCCCGAGCAGTACTTC. This chain uses TRBV7-2 with TRBJ2-5; no definite D call. TRBJ2-7 explains the end of the DNA better; the J call may be wrong. The germline CDR1 and CDR2 sequences are SGHTA and FQGNSA. This CDR3 has 13 residues.

The rearrangement uses TRBV4-3 and TRBJ2-3; D is unresolved. Looked up from germline, CDR1 is LGHNA and CDR2 is YSLEER. The ends were cut back, 0 bases at V and 3 bases at J, with 7 bases in the middle. This CDR3 region has 14 residues. The DNA of the CDR3 is TGCGCCAGCAGCCAAGATGAGGTAACAGATACGCAGTATTTT. It is translated as CASSQDEVTDTQYF.

Here the CDR3 reads CASSHRVAGGSDEQYV. The CDR3 nucleotides are TGTGCCAGCAGTCACCGTGTGGCGGGAGGGTCGGACGAGCAGTACGTC. The chain couples TRBV27 to TRBJ2-7, with 9 bases matching TRBD2. After removal of 5 bases from V and 5 bases from J, the junction contained 13 bases not matched to a gene. Germline values: CDR1 MNHEY, CDR2 SMNVEV (reference sequence). This CDR3 spans 16 amino acids.

The genes are TRBV4-1 and TRBJ2-1; 7 nucleotides align to TRBD2. Germline assignment: CDR1 MGHRA and CDR2 YSYEKL. V lost 0 bases, J lost 7 bases, and 6 bases stayed unmatched. This CDR3 is built from 15 residues. CDR3 sequence: CASSQDRGVRNEQFF. CDR3 nucleotide sequence: TGCGCCAGCAGCCAAGATCGGGGGGTTAGAAATGAGCAGTTCTTC.

As regards this clone: One end of the junction does not line up with germline, which may come from a read error. The chain carries TRBV7-9 and TRBJ1-2; D is uncertain. The CDR3 covers 17 residues. The germline CDR1 and CDR2 sequences are SEHNR and FQNEAQ (reference sequence). The CDR3 DNA is TGTTCCAGCAGCTCACATTATTCCTGGGAGTCAGACTATGGCTACACCTTC. This sequence encodes CSSSSHYSWESDYGYTF.

As for this clone: The same CDR3 is also encoded by other DNA sequences in this sample. This chain uses TRBV29-1 with TRBJ2-5; D call uncertain. The CDR3 spans 14 residues. Per the germline V gene, CDR1 is SQVTM and CDR2 is ANQGSEA. Between the trimmed V and J ends, which lost 3 bases and 7 bases, there was a span of 18 bases. CDR3 DNA sequence: TGCAGCGTTGAGGATCCGGCGGTCCGTGGGACCCAGTACTTC. This sequence encodes CSVEDPAVRGTQYF.

The chain combines TRBV7-9 with TRBJ1-3; a possible D gene is TRBD1 (5 bases). CDR1 is SEHNR, CDR2 FQNEAQ, per germline (reference sequence). Trimming removed 7 bases from V and 2 bases from J, with 15 bases in between. There are 15 residues in the CDR3. The CDR3 DNA reads TGTGCCAGCACGTGGGGGGAGGCTCCTGGAAACACCATATATTTT. Its protein is CASTWGEAPGNTIYF.

The chain joins TRBV10-3 to TRBJ2-7; 8 nucleotides match TRBD1. Germline lookup yields CDR1 ENHRY and CDR2 SYGVKD. J gave up 6 bases and V 7 bases, and 8 bases lay outside the gene matches. This CDR3 has 13 amino acids. CDR3 in amino acids: CAITDRASGEQYV. CDR3 nucleotide sequence: TGTGCCATCACGGACAGGGCGTCGGGCGAGCAGTACGTC.

The chain combines TRBV30 with TRBJ1-1; 8 bases agree with TRBD1. The J segment lost 1 base and the V segment lost 3 bases, leaving 10 bases of the junction unmatched. The CDR3 consists of 16 residues. Germline CDR1 is GTSNPN and CDR2 is SVGIG (reference sequence). The DNA for the CDR3 is TGTGCCTGGAGCCCGAACTCCGGGACAGGGAACACTGAAGCTTTCTTT. Translation: CAWSPNSGTGNTEAFF.

The gene calls are TRBV4-1 and TRBJ1-2, with 11 bases identical to TRBD1. J gave up 7 bases and V 4 bases, and 20 bases lay outside the gene matches. CDR1 is MGHRA, CDR2 YSYEKL, per germline. The CDR3 has 19 residues. CDR3 region: CASSPPNLRDRGIDGGYTF. In DNA, the CDR3 is TGCGCCAGCAGCCCACCGAACCTCCGGGACAGGGGGATCGACGGTGGCTACACCTTC.

The DNA of the CDR3 is TGTGCCTGGATGGGACTGGACGAGCAGTTCTTC. Amino acids: CAWMGLDEQFF. The chain is built from TRBV30 and TRBJ2-1; D possibly corresponds to TRBD2 (6 bases). Germline CDR1 and CDR2: GTSNPN and SVGIG (reference sequence). V lost 4 bases, J lost 10 bases, and 11 bases lay in between. The CDR3 loop spans 11 amino acids.

The rearrangement links TRBV5-6 to TRBJ2-5, with D uncertain. V lost 0 bases and J 0 bases, leaving 6 bases between the germline ends. CDR1 SGHDT and CDR2 YYEEEE come from the germline V gene. The CDR3 runs to 14 residues. CDR3 region: CASSLVRYQETQYF. The CDR3 bases are TGTGCCAGCAGCTTGGTCAGATACCAAGAGACCCAGTACTTC.

This chain connects TRBV14 to TRBJ1-2; 7 bases agree with TRBD1. This CDR3 has 12 amino acids. The V gene's germline CDR1 is SGHDN and CDR2 FVKESK. The J segment lost 8 bases and the V segment lost 7 bases, leaving 7 bases of the junction unmatched. The CDR3 sequence is CASNGGGLGYTF. In DNA, the CDR3 is TGTGCCAGCAATGGAGGGGGCTTGGGCTACACCTTC.

The J gene is TRBJ2-3, the V gene TRBV30; 7 bases match TRBD2. The germline gives CDR1 GTSNPN, CDR2 SVGIG (reference sequence). J lost 3 bases, V lost 0 bases, and 6 bases had no gene match. The CDR3 totals 15 residues. The CDR3 region has the DNA TGTGCCTGGAGTGTCTGGACTAGTTCAACAGATACGCAGTATTTT. Translation: CAWSVWTSSTDTQYF. Filled out from reference TRBV30 and TRBJ2-3, the complete variable domain reads SQTIHQWPATLVQPVGSPLSLECTVEGTSNPNLYWYRQAAGRGLQLLFYSVGIGQISSEVPQNLSASRPQDRQFILSSKKLLLSDSGFYLCAWSVWTSSTDTQYFGPGTRLTVL.

The chain carries TRBV10-3 and TRBJ2-3, with TRBD2 matching over 11 bases. There are 14 residues in the CDR3. The junction had 9 bases not matched to a gene; V was cut back by 10 bases and J by 6 bases. Germline lookup yields CDR1 ENHRY and CDR2 SYGVKD. The CDR3 region has the DNA TGTGCCACCGCCCTACTAGCGGGAGCCGATACGCAGTATTTT. It translates to CATALLAGADTQYF.

This clone was recorded once. V and J are TRBV10-3 and TRBJ1-5, with a tentative D call TRBD1 (6 bases). Trimming took off 7 bases at V and 6 bases at J, with 16 bases between the two ends. CDR1 is ENHRY, CDR2 SYGVKD, per germline. The CDR3 extends over 14 amino acids. The CDR3 here is CAIMEDSGGQPQHF. CDR3 in DNA: TGTGCCATCATGGAGGACAGTGGGGGTCAGCCCCAGCATTTT.

This clone was counted a single time. The chain is built from TRBV7-2 and TRBJ2-1; 9 nucleotides match TRBD2. V lost 6 bases and J lost 6; bases outside the gene matches: 6. Per the germline V gene, CDR1 is SGHTA and CDR2 is FQGNSA. The CDR3 loop spans 14 amino acids. CDR3 region: CASRHLAGVNEQFF. The DNA for the CDR3 is TGTGCCAGCAGACACTTAGCGGGAGTCAATGAGCAGTTCTTC.

The V gene is TRBV7-9, the J gene TRBJ2-1; 9 positions match TRBD2. Germline V gene lookup returns CDR1 SEHNR and CDR2 FQNEAQ (reference sequence). The length of the CDR3 is 17 residues. After removal of 5 bases from V and 7 bases from J, the junction contained 15 bases not matched to a gene. In DNA, the CDR3 is TGTGCCAGCAGCACCCTTCAGACTAGCGGAGGGGGGAATGAGCAGTTCTTC. Amino acids: CASSTLQTSGGGNEQFF.

The chain uses TRBV10-1 and TRBJ2-1; 9 nucleotides agree with TRBD2. With 3 bases clipped from V and 4 bases from J, the junction kept 4 bases outside the gene matches. CDR1 is WNHNN, CDR2 SYGVQD, per germline (reference sequence). The CDR3 totals 15 residues. The CDR3 bases are TGCGCCAGCAGTGACCCCGCGGGAGGGTACAATGAGCAGTTCTTC. It translates to CASSDPAGGYNEQFF.

This sequence joins TRBV23-1 and TRBJ2-5; D not resolved. TRBV23-1 is an ORF for which the function is uncertain. The CDR3 is 16 amino acids. V was clipped by 3 bases and J by 2 bases, with 16 bases between them. Here the CDR3 reads CASSHEVAAKQETQYF. The CDR3 DNA reads TGCGCCAGCAGTCATGAAGTCGCGGCGAAACAAGAGACCCAGTACTTC.

J is TRBJ2-1 and V is TRBV5-1, with TRBD2 matching over 11 bases. This CDR3 is 22 amino acids long. Per germline, CDR1 SGHRS and CDR2 YFSETQ. Trimming at V came to 3 bases and at J to 6 bases, leaving 26 bases not matched to a gene. The CDR3 DNA reads TGCGCCAGCAGCTCGTCACCTACAGGGGCCGGGGGTAGCGGGAGGGCCGGCAATGAGCAGTTCTTC. This sequence encodes CASSSSPTGAGGSGRAGNEQFF.

This clone showed up just once. V usage is TRBV30 and J usage is TRBJ1-2; the D is unclear. Germline lookup yields CDR1 GTSNPN and CDR2 SVGIG (reference sequence). V shed 0 bases and J shed 1 base, with 9 bases lying between them. This CDR3 contains 14 residues. In DNA, the CDR3 is TGTGCCTGGAGTGTAAGAGATTTTAACTATGGCTACACCTTC. It translates to CAWSVRDFNYGYTF.